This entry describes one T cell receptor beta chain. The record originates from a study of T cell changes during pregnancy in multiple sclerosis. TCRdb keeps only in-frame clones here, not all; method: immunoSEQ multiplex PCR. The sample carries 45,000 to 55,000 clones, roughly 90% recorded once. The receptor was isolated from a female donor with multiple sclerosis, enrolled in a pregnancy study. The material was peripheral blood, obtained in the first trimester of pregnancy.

The CDR3 DNA sequence: TGTGCCATTTTTCCAGGGTCTAACTATGGCTACACCTTC. This codes for CAIFPGSNYGYTF. The gene calls are TRBV10-3 and TRBJ1-2; D is possibly TRBD1 (5 bases). V was clipped by 9 bases and J by 0 bases, with 11 bases between them. The CDR3 runs 13 residues. Germline V CDR1 and CDR2: ENHRY, SYGVKD.